This T cell receptor (beta chain) appears in the sequencing data of a study of shared clonotypes between healthy human individuals. Study-level background: Donors had three CD4 naive, three CD4 memory, two CD8 naive and one CD8 memory plate apiece.

To note about this clone: Its antigen is undetermined.

Study-wide findings and caveats: The researchers took only blood, and tissue repertoires probably look different.

Several immunoSEQ plates received, in even portions, the genomic DNA of each subset. The table came from immunoSEQ multiplex PCR; TCRdb's copy has only in-frame clones and leaves some out. The sample has roughly 2,500,000 clones; 93% are singletons. The CDR3 has 12 amino acids. The germline V and J ends were trimmed by 4 bases and 9 bases, with 10 bases remaining between them. Looked up from germline, CDR1 is SGHTA and CDR2 is FQGNSA. Sequenced material: naive CD4+ T cells from PBMCs. Subset of the sample: CD45RA+ positively selected. This chain joins TRBV7-2 and TRBJ1-5; no clear D gene. The TCR was taken from a man aged 18 to 30 in good health. Some clones in this sample may be carry-over from other donors' samples. For the CDR3, the DNA is TGTGCCAGCAGCTCCCCTCTGGGGCCCCAGCATTTT. Its protein product is CASSSPLGPQHF.